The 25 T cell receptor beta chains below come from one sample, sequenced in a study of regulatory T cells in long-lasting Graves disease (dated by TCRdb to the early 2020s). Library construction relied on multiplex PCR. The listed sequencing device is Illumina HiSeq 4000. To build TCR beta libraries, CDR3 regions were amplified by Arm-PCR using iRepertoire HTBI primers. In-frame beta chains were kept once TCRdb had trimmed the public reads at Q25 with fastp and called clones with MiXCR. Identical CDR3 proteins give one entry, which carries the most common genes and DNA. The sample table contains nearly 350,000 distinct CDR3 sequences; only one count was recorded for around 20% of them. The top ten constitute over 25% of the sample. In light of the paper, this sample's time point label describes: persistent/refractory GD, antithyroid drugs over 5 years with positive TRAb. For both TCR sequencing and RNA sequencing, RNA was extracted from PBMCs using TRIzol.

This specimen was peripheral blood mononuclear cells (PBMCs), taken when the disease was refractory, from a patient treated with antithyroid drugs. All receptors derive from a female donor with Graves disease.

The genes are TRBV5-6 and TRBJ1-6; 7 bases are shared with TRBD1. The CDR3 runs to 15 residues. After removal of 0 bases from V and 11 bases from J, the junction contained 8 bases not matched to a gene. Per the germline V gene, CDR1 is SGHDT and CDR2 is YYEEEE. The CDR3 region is CASSLVDRRDPPLHF. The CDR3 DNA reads TGTGCCAGCAGCTTGGTGGACAGGAGGGATCCACCCCTCCACTTT.

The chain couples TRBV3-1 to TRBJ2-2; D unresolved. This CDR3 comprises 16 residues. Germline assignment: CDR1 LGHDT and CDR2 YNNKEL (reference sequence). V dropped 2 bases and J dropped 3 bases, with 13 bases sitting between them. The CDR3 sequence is CASSQSPRLHTGELFF. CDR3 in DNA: TGTGCCAGCAGCCAATCCCCCAGACTCCACACCGGGGAGCTGTTTTTT. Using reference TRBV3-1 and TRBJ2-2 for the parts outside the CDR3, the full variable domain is DTAVSQTPKYLVTQMGNDKSIKCEQNLGHDTMYWYKQDSKKFLKIMFSYNNKELIINETVPNRFSPKSPDKAHLNLHINSLELGDSAVYFCASSQSPRLHTGELFFGEGSRLTVL.

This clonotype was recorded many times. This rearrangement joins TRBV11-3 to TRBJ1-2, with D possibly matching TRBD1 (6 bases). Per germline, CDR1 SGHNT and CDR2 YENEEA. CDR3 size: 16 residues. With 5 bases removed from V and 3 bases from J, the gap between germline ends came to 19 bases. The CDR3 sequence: CASSHTGGPNHYGYTF. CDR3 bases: TGTGCCAGCAGCCATACGGGGGGCCCCAACCACTATGGCTACACCTTC.

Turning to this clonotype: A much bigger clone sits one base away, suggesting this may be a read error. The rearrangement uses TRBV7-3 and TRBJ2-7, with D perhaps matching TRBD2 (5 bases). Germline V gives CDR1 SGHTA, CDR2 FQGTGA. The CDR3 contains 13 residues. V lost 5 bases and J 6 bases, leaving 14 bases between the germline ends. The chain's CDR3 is CASSPRIEGEQYF. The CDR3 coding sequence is TGTGCCAGCAGCCCCAGAATAGAGGGCGAGCAGTACTTC. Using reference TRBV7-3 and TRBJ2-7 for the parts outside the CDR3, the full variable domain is GAGVSQTPSNKVTEKGKYVELRCDPISGHTALYWYRQSLGQGPEFLIYFQGTGAADDSGLPNDRFFAVRPEGSVSTLKIQRTERGDSAVYLCASSPRIEGEQYFGPGTRLTVT.

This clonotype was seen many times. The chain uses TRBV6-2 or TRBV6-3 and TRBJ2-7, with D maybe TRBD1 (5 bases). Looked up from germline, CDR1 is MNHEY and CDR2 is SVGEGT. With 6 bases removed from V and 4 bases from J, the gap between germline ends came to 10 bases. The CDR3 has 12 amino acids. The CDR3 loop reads CASRSTEYEQYF. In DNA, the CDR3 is TGTGCCAGCAGATCGACAGAATACGAGCAGTACTTC.

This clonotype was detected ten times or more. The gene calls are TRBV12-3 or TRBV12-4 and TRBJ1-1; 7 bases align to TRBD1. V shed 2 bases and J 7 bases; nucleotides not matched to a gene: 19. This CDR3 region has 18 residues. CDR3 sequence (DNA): TGTGCCAGCAGTTTATGGCCCCCGGGACAGTCGGTAGCAGTTGAAGCTTTCTTT. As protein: CASSLWPPGQSVAVEAFF.

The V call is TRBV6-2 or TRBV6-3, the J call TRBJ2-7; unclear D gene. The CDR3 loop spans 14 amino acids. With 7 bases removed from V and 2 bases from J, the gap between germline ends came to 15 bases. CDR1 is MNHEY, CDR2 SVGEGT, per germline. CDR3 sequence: CASTPPGGAYEQYF. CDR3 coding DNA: TGTGCCAGCACCCCCCCGGGCGGAGCCTACGAGCAGTACTTC.

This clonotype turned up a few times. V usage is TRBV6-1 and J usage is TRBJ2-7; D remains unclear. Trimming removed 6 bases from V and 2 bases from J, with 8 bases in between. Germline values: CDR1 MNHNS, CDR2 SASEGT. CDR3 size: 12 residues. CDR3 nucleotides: TGTGCCAGCAGGCCCGGAGCCTACGAGCAGTACTTC. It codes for CASRPGAYEQYF.

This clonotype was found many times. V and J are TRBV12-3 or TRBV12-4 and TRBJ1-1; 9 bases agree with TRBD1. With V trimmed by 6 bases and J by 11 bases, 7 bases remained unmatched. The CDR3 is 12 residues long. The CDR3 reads CASSPGTGRAFF. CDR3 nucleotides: TGTGCCAGCAGCCCGGGGACAGGGCGCGCTTTCTTT.

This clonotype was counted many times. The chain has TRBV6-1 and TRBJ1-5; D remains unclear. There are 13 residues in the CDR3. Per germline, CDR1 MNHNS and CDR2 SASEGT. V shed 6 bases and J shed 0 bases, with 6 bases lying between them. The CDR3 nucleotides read TGTGCCAGCAGCAGGAATAGCAATCAGCCCCAGCATTTT. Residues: CASSRNSNQPQHF.

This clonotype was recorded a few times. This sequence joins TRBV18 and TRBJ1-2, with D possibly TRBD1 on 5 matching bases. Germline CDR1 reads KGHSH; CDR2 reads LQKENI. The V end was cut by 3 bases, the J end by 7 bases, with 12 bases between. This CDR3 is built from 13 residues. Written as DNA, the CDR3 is TGTGCCAGCTCACCCCCCCCAGGGACTGGCTACACCTTC. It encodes CASSPPPGTGYTF.

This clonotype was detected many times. This CDR3 reads CASMRGAPGLAAKNIQYF. As DNA, the CDR3 is TGTGCCAGCATGAGAGGGGCTCCGGGACTAGCGGCCAAAAACATTCAGTACTTC. This rearrangement joins TRBV6-2 or TRBV6-3 to TRBJ2-4; 10 bases agree with TRBD2. Germline trimming cut 7 bases from V and 1 base from J; bases unmatched to any gene: 13. The germline gives CDR1 MNHEY, CDR2 SVGEGT. This CDR3 contains 18 residues.

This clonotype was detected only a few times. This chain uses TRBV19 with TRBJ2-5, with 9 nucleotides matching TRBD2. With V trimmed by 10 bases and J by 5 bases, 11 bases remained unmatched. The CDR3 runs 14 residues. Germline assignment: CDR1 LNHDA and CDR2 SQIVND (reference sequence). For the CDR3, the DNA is TGTGCCACCAGGACCGTAGCGGGAGTGGAGACCCAGTACTTC. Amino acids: CATRTVAGVETQYF. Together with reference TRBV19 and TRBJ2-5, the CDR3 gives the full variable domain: DGGITQSPKYLFRKEGQNVTLSCEQNLNHDAMYWYRQDPGQGLRLIYYSQIVNDFQKGDIAEGYSVSREKKESFPLTVTSAQKNPTAFYLCATRTVAGVETQYFGPGTRLLVL.

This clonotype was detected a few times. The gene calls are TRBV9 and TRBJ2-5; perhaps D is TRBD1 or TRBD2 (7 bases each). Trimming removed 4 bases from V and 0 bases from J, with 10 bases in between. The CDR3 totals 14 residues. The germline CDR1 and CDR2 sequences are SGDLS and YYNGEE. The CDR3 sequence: CASSPGGDQETQYF. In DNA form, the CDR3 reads TGTGCCAGCAGCCCAGGGGGGGACCAAGAGACCCAGTACTTC.

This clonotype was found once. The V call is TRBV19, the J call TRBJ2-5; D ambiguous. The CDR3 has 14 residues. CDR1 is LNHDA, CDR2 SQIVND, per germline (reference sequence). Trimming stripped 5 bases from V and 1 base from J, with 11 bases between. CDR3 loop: CASSPGHSQETQYF. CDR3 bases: TGTGCCAGTAGTCCTGGTCATAGCCAAGAGACCCAGTACTTC.

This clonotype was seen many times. CDR3 nucleotide sequence: TGTGCCATCAGTGATGCGGGGGGGTCCTACGAGCAGTACTTC. This sequence encodes CAISDAGGSYEQYF. The genes are TRBV10-3 and TRBJ2-7; 9 bases map to TRBD2. The germline V gene has CDR1 ENHRY and CDR2 SYGVKD. CDR3 length: 14 amino acids. Trimming cost V 3 bases and J 1 base; bases outside gene matches: 1.

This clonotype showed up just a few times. The CDR3 DNA reads as TGTGCCAGCAGTGAATCGGAGGGGTTGGGAACTGAAGCTTTCTTT. Protein: CASSESEGLGTEAFF. The chain has TRBV25-1 and TRBJ1-1; weak D call: TRBD1 (5 bases). The CDR3 length is 15 residues. V was cut by 1 base and J by 5 bases, with 14 bases left in between. Germline CDR1 reads MGHDK; CDR2 reads SYGVNS.

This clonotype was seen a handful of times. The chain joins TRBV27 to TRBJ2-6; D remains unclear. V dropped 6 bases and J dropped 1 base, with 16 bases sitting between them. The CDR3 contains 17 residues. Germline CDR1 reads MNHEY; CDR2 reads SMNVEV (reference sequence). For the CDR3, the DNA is TGTGCCAGCAGATCTATCTGGACGGAGTCTGGGGCCAACGTCCTGACTTTC. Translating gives CASRSIWTESGANVLTF. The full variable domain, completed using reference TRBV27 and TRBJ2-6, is EAQVTQNPRYLITVTGKKLTVTCSQNMNHEYMSWYRQDPGLGLRQIYYSMNVEVTDKGDVPEGYKVSRKEKRNFPLILESPSPNQTSLYFCASRSIWTESGANVLTFGAGSRLTVL.

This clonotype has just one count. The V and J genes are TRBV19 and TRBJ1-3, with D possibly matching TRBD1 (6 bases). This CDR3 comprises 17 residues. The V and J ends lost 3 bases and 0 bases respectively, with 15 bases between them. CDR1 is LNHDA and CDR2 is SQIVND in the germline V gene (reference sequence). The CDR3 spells CASSIAGALLSGNTIYF. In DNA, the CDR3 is TGTGCCAGTAGTATCGCGGGGGCCCTTCTCTCTGGAAACACCATATATTTT.

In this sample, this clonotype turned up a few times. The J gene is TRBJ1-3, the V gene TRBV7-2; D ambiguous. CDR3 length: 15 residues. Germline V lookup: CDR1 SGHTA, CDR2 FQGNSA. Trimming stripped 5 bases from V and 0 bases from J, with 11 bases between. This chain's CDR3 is CASSLQRFSGNTIYF. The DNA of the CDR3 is TGTGCCAGCAGCCTACAGAGGTTCTCTGGAAACACCATATATTTT.

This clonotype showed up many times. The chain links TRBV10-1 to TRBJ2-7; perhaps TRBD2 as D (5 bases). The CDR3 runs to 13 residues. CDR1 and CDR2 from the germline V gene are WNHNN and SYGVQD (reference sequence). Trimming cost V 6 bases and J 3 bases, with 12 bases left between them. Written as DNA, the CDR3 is TGCGCCAGCAGAGTCGACGGGGACTACGAGCAGTACTTC. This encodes CASRVDGDYEQYF.

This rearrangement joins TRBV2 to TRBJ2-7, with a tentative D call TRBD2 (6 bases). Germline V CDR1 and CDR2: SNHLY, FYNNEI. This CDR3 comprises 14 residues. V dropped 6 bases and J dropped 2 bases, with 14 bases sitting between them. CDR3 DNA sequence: TGTGCCAGCAGCAGTGGGGACTTAACCTACGAGCAGTACTTC. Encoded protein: CASSSGDLTYEQYF.

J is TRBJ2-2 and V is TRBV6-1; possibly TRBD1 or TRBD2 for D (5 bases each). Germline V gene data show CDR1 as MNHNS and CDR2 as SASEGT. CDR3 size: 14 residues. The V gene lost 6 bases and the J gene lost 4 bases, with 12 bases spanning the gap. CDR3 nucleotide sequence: TGTGCCAGCAGGGGGTCAGGGAGCACCGGGGAGCTGTTTTTT. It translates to CASRGSGSTGELFF.

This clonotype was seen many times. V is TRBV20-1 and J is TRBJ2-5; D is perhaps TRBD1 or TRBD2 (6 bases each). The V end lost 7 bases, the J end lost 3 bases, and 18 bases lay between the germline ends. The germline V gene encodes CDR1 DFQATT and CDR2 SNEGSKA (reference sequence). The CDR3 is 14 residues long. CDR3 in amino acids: CSGSYWGAEETQYF. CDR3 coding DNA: TGCAGTGGCTCTTATTGGGGGGCAGAAGAGACCCAGTACTTC.

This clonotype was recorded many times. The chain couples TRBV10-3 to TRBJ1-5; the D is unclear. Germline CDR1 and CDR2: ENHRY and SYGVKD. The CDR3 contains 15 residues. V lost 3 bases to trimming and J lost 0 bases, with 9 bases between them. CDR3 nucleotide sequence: TGTGCCATCAGTGACGGGCAGATTAGCAATCAGCCCCAGCATTTT. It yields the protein CAISDGQISNQPQHF.